The 17 T cell receptor beta chains reported below all come from one sample, sequenced in a study of T cell repertoires in cytomegalovirus infection. TCRdb called the reads again in MiXCR, with one record for every CDR3 protein. The repertoire has 510,000 or so distinct CDR3 sequences, about 25% of them found once; the top ten carry around 13%. Sequencing was performed on PBMCs. These receptors all come from a human donor in good health (CMV status not recorded). Some clones in this sample may be carry-over from other donors' samples.

V is TRBV7-9 and J is TRBJ1-2, with TRBD1 matching 8 bases. Germline V CDR1 and CDR2: SEHNR, FQNEAQ (reference sequence). This CDR3 has 15 residues. V shed 1 base and J 2 bases; nucleotides not matched to a gene: 3. The CDR3, as DNA: TGTGCCAGCAGCTTAGGATGGACAGGGAACTATGGCTACACCTTC. Amino acids: CASSLGWTGNYGYTF.

This clonotype has just a few counts. The rearrangement joins TRBV11-2 to TRBJ1-2, with TRBD1 identical over 10 bases. The CDR3 length is 14 residues. Per germline, CDR1 SGHAT and CDR2 FQNNGV. With V trimmed by 3 bases and J by 6 bases, 4 bases remained unmatched. The CDR3 reads CASSFSGQGHGYTF. DNA of the CDR3: TGTGCCAGCAGCTTCTCGGGACAGGGGCATGGCTACACCTTC. The full variable domain, with the rest looked up from reference TRBV11-2 and TRBJ1-2, is EAGVAQSPRYKIIEKRQSVAFWCNPISGHATLYWYQQILGQGPKLLIQFQNNGVVDDSQLPKDRFSAERLKGVDSTLKIQPAKLEDSAVYLCASSFSGQGHGYTFGSGTRLTVV.

In this sample, this clonotype turned up many times. The chain links TRBV7-8 to TRBJ2-1, with D perhaps matching TRBD2 (5 bases). Deletions cut 3 bases from V and 5 bases from J, with 5 bases between. The CDR3 spans 12 residues. Germline lookup yields CDR1 SGHVS and CDR2 FQNEAQ. CDR3 in amino acids: CASSLRDNEQFF. The CDR3 DNA follows: TGTGCCAGCAGCTTGAGGGACAATGAGCAGTTCTTC. Full variable domain (missing parts from reference TRBV7-8 and TRBJ2-1): GAGVSQSPRYKVAKRGQDVALRCDPISGHVSLFWYQQALGQGPEFLTYFQNEAQLDKSGLPSDRFFAERPEGSVSTLKIQRTQQEDSAVYLCASSLRDNEQFFGPGTRLTVL.

This clonotype was seen ten or more times. CDR3 bases: TGTGCCAGCAGTGGGAACAGAGGAAACACCATATATTTT. Translation: CASSGNRGNTIYF. This chain links TRBV6-1 with TRBJ1-3, with unresolved D. Per the germline V gene, CDR1 is MNHNS and CDR2 is SASEGT. This CDR3 contains 13 residues. V was pared by 4 bases and J by 4 bases, with 8 bases between.

At least ten counts were recorded for this clonotype. This chain connects TRBV7-6 to TRBJ2-1; D uncertain. Trimming took 5 bases from V and 6 from J, leaving 23 bases between them. Germline CDR1 is SGHVS and CDR2 is FNYEAQ. The CDR3 spans 17 residues. The CDR3 sequence is CASSPGYEVGRFNEQFF. CDR3 DNA sequence: TGTGCCAGCAGCCCCGGGTACGAGGTTGGTCGGTTCAATGAGCAGTTCTTC.

This chain's CDR3 is CASSYTGQAETQYF. CDR3 sequence (DNA): TGTGCCAGCAGTTACACGGGACAAGCGGAGACCCAGTACTTC. V is TRBV6-5 and J is TRBJ2-5; possible D gene TRBD1, 6 bases. Germline CDR1 is MNHEY and CDR2 is SVGAGI. The CDR3 covers 14 residues. Trimming took off 2 bases at V and 5 bases at J, with 12 bases between the two ends.

The V gene is TRBV7-9, the J gene TRBJ2-2; 12 bases agree with TRBD2. Losses at the gene ends were 5 bases for V and 5 bases for J; bases not matched to a gene: 12. The CDR3 spans 18 residues. The germline gives CDR1 SEHNR, CDR2 FQNEAQ (reference sequence). For the CDR3, the DNA is TGTGCCAGCAGCCGACCCAAGACTAGCGGGAGAGGGACCGGGGAGCTGTTTTTT. This translates into CASSRPKTSGRGTGELFF.

CDR3 residues: CASSLGGLSVETQYF. The CDR3 DNA is TGTGCCAGCAGCCTAGGAGGACTCAGCGTGGAGACCCAGTACTTC. J is TRBJ2-5 and V is TRBV7-4; D may be TRBD2 (5 bases). Germline CDR1 and CDR2: SGHVT and SQSDAQ. V was trimmed by 5 bases and J by 5 bases, leaving 18 bases between them. This CDR3 has 15 amino acids.

This clonotype occurred a few times. V and J are TRBV11-2 and TRBJ2-3, with D perhaps TRBD2 (5 bases). CDR3 size: 12 residues. Germline values: CDR1 SGHAT, CDR2 FQNNGV. Trimming shortened V by 5 bases and J by 5 bases, and 8 bases separated the two germline ends. The CDR3 nucleotides read TGTGCCAGCAGCGGGAGTCGAGATACGCAGTATTTT. As protein: CASSGSRDTQYF.

The chain combines TRBV4-3 with TRBJ2-1; 11 positions agree with TRBD2. The V gene's germline CDR1 is LGHNA and CDR2 YSLEER. Unmatched junction bases numbered 8, after V lost 3 bases and J lost 7 bases. This CDR3 spans 16 amino acids. The CDR3 protein is CASSQGASGRLNEQFF. In nucleotides, the CDR3 is TGCGCCAGCAGCCAGGGCGCTAGCGGGAGGTTGAATGAGCAGTTCTTC.

The J gene is TRBJ2-7, the V gene TRBV10-2; D is uncertain. In germline, CDR1 is WSHSY, CDR2 SAAADI. This CDR3 is built from 12 residues. Trimming took 0 bases from V and 4 from J, leaving 4 bases between them. The chain's CDR3 is CASSESGYEQYV. In nucleotides, the CDR3 is TGCGCCAGCAGTGAGTCGGGTTACGAGCAGTACGTC.

The CDR3 sequence: CASSQAGALKPQHF. CDR3 DNA: TGTGCCAGCAGCCAGGCCGGGGCCCTAAAGCCCCAGCATTTT. The V call is TRBV11-2, the J call TRBJ1-5; possible D gene TRBD1, 5 bases. Germline V gives CDR1 SGHAT, CDR2 FQNNGV. CDR3 length: 14 residues. V gave up 5 bases and J gave up 8 bases, with 16 bases separating them.

This clonotype has at least ten counts. This sequence joins TRBV7-3 and TRBJ2-5; TRBD2 matches at 9 bases. Trimming at V came to 2 bases and at J to 2 bases, leaving 9 bases not matched to a gene. The CDR3 totals 17 residues. The V gene's germline CDR1 is SGHTA and CDR2 FQGTGA. The CDR3 DNA sequence: TGTGCCAGCAGCTTAGGGCTAGCGGGGCCATGGCAAGAGACCCAGTACTTC. Translated: CASSLGLAGPWQETQYF. Supplemented by reference TRBV7-3 and TRBJ2-5, the full variable domain reads GAGVSQTPSNKVTEKGKYVELRCDPISGHTALYWYRQSLGQGPEFLIYFQGTGAADDSGLPNDRFFAVRPEGSVSTLKIQRTERGDSAVYLCASSLGLAGPWQETQYFGPGTRLLVL.

This clonotype was recorded many times. The chain links TRBV7-2 to TRBJ2-1, with D unclear. The CDR3 is made up of 14 amino acids. Deletions cut 1 base from V and 2 bases from J, with 6 bases between. Per germline, CDR1 SGHTA and CDR2 FQGNSA. This chain's CDR3 is CASSLDPTYNEQFF. CDR3 coding DNA: TGTGCCAGCAGCTTAGATCCAACCTACAATGAGCAGTTCTTC.

V gene TRBV20-1 combines with J gene TRBJ1-2; unclear D gene. The germline CDR1 and CDR2 sequences are DFQATT and SNEGSKA (reference sequence). The CDR3 runs to 13 residues. V lost 3 bases, J lost 2 bases, and 10 bases lay in between. CDR3 bases: TGCAGTGCTAGCCAGAGCGTCAACTATGGCTACACCTTC. Its translation is CSASQSVNYGYTF.

Regarding this clonotype: Because it lacks the conserved phenylalanine or tryptophan at the end, this CDR3 is likely a read error. The rearrangement links TRBV6-2 or TRBV6-3 to TRBJ2-3, with 14 bases identical to TRBD2. Germline values: CDR1 MNHEY, CDR2 SVGEGT. The J segment lost 7 bases and the V segment lost 4 bases, leaving 7 bases of the junction unmatched. This CDR3 has 16 amino acids. CDR3 sequence: CASSSTGTSGSYTQYL. Here the CDR3 DNA reads TGTGCCAGCAGTTCTACCGGGACTAGCGGGAGTTATACGCAGTATTTA.

There are a few counts of this clonotype. The CDR3 spells CASHPRGDTEAFF. Here the CDR3 DNA reads TGTGCCAGTCACCCCCGGGGGGACACTGAAGCTTTCTTT. The J gene is TRBJ1-1, the V gene TRBV19; D perhaps matches TRBD1 (5 bases). This CDR3 is 13 amino acids long. Trimming cost V 8 bases and J 3 bases, with 13 bases left between them. CDR1 LNHDA and CDR2 SQIVND come from the germline V gene (reference sequence). The whole variable domain, filled in from reference TRBV19 and TRBJ1-1, reads DGGITQSPKYLFRKEGQNVTLSCEQNLNHDAMYWYRQDPGQGLRLIYYSQIVNDFQKGDIAEGYSVSREKKESFPLTVTSAQKNPTAFYLCASHPRGDTEAFFGQGTRLTVV.